This TCR beta chain was retrieved from a study of post-analysis software for immune sequencing data. At the level of the study: The disease courses spanned relapsing-remitting, secondary progressive and progressive-relapsing forms of multiple sclerosis. Overall study results and limits: Controls had lower frequencies than patients of five or six TRBV segments, which included TRBV5-6, TRBV5-1 and TRBV20-1.

Concerning this clonotype itself: The antigen remains undetermined.

The CDR3 has 15 amino acids. V dropped 2 bases and J dropped 5 bases, with 17 bases sitting between them. CDR1 is DFQATT and CDR2 is SNEGSKA in the germline V gene (reference sequence). The library was made from cDNA and included unique molecular identifiers. TCRdb re-called the PCR reads through MiXCR, storing one row per CDR3 protein. The table lists 430,000 or so distinct CDR3 sequences, roughly 38% of them singletons. Input material: blood. This chain connects TRBV20-1 to TRBJ2-3; weak D call: TRBD2 (6 bases). The origin of this receptor is a girl between 2 and 10 years old with multiple sclerosis. The CDR3 spells CSARPMGTVQDTQYF. As DNA, the CDR3 is TGCAGTGCTAGACCCATGGGGACTGTACAAGATACGCAGTATTTT.